The clone carrying this TCR beta chain has at least ten counts. What it binds is unknown. The CDR3 length is 13 residues. Trimming removed 7 bases from V and 3 bases from J, with 12 bases in between. What was amplified from RNA transcripts were TCR beta CDR3 regions. Using the HTBI primer set, a first-round RT-PCR was run on the TCR CDR3. From the multiplex PCR reads, TCRdb called clonotypes with MiXCR, one entry per CDR3 protein. The data contain under 250,000 distinct CDR3 sequences, around a sixth of them singletons. This entry belongs to a study of T cells in Graves' hyperthyroidism and ophthalmopathy. Study background: At initial diagnosis, before any treatment had begun, peripheral blood was obtained. Overall study findings and caveats: From stable hyperthyroidism, ophthalmopathy was set apart by a 13 V-J model.

Patients were excluded because of uncontrolled infection, other autoimmune disease, pregnancy or lactation. Clinical symptoms, serum thyroxine and TRAb, thyroid ultrasound and orbital computed tomography together formed the diagnostic basis. This clonotype originated in a woman aged 45-65 years with Graves' hyperthyroidism. This chain joins TRBV12-3 or TRBV12-4 and TRBJ1-1, with D possibly being TRBD1 (6 bases). Sequencing was carried out using blood. CDR3 sequence: CASNRGTDTEAFF. The DNA of the CDR3 is TGTGCCAGCAATAGGGGGACGGACACTGAAGCTTTCTTT.